This T cell receptor (beta chain) was identified during a study of preoperative IRX-2 immunotherapy in early breast cancer. Treatment in this sample: preoperative locoregional IRX-2 cytokine immunotherapy. Preoperative locoregional IRX-2 cytokine immunotherapy was tested in the phase Ib source study. TCRdb's table, derived via immunoSEQ multiplex PCR, lists solely in-frame clones and lacks some. The sample has 90,000 to 100,000 clones, about nine tenths seen once. The J segment lost 2 bases and the V segment lost 4 bases, leaving 4 bases of the junction unmatched. This CDR3 spans 15 amino acids. CDR1 and CDR2 from the germline V gene are LNHDA and SQIVND (reference sequence).

The material was tumor tissue, obtained after IRX-2 immunotherapy. V is TRBV19 and J is TRBJ1-2, with TRBD1 matching over 10 bases. This TCR derives from a human donor with breast cancer. The CDR3 loop reads CASSTDRGKNYGYTF. For the CDR3, the DNA is TGTGCCAGTAGTACGGACAGGGGGAAAAACTATGGCTACACCTTC.